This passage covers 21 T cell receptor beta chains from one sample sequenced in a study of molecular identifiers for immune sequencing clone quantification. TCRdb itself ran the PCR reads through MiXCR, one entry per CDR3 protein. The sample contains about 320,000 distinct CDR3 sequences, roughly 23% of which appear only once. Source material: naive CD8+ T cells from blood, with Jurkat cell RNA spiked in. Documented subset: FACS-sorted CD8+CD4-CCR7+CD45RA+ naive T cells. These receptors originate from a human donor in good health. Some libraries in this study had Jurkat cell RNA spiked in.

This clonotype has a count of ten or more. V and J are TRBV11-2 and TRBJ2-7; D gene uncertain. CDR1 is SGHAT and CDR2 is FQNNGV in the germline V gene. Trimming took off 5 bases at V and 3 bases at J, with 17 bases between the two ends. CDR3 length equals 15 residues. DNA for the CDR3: TGTGCCAGCAGCCCGTCAACTCGGGCGGACTACGAGCAGTACTTC. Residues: CASSPSTRADYEQYF.

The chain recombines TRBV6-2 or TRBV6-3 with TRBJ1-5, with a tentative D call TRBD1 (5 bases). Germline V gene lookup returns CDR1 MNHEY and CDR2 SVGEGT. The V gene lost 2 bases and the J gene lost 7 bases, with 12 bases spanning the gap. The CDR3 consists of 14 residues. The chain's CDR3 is CASSYSQGIQPQHF. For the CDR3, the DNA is TGTGCCAGCAGTTACAGTCAGGGTATCCAGCCCCAGCATTTT.

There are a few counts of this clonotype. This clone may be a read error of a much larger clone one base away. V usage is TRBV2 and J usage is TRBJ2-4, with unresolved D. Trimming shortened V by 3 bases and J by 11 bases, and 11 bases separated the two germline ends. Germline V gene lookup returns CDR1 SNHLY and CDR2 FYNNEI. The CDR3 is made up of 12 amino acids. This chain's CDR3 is CASSDEANVQYF. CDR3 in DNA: TGTGCCAGCAGTGATGAGGCTAACGTTCAGTACTTC.

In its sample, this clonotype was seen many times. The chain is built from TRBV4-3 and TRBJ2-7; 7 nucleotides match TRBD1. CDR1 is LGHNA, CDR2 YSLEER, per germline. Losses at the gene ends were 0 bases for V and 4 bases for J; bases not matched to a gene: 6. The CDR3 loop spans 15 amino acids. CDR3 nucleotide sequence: TGCGCCAGCAGCCAAGATCGCGGCAGGGGGTACGAGCAGTACTTC. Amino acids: CASSQDRGRGYEQYF.

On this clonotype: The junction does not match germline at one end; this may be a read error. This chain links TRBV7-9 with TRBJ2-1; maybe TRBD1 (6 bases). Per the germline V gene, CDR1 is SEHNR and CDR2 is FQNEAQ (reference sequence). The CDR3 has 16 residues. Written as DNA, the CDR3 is TGTGCCAGCAGCCCTCCACAGGGAAGCTCCTACAATGAGCGGTTCTTC. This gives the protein CASSPPQGSSYNERFF.

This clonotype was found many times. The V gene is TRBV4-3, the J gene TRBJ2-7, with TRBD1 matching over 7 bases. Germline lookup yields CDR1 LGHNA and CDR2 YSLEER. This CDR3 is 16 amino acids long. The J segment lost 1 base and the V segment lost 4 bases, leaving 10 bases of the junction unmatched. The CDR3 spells CASSPYTDRASYEQYF. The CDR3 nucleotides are TGCGCCAGCAGCCCTTACACCGACAGGGCGTCCTACGAGCAGTACTTC.

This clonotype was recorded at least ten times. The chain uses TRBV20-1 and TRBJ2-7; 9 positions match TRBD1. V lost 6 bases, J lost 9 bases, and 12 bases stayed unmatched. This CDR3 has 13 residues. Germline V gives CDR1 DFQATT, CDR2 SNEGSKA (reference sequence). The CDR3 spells CSAPGTGRAGQYF. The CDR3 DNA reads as TGCAGTGCGCCCGGGACAGGGAGGGCAGGGCAGTACTTC.

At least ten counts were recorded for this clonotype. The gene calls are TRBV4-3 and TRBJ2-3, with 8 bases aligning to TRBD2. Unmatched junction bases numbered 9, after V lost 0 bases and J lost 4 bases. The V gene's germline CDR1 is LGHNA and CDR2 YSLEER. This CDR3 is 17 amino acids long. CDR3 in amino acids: CASSQDRGSGVADTQYF. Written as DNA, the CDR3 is TGCGCCAGCAGCCAAGATCGGGGTAGCGGGGTGGCAGATACGCAGTATTTT.

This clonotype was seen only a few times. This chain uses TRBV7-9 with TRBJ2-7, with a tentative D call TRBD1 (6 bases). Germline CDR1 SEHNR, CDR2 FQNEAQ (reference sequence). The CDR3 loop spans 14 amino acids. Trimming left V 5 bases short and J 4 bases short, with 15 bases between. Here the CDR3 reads CASSLVLRGYEQYF. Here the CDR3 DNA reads TGTGCCAGCAGCCTCGTGCTGAGGGGGTACGAGCAGTACTTC.

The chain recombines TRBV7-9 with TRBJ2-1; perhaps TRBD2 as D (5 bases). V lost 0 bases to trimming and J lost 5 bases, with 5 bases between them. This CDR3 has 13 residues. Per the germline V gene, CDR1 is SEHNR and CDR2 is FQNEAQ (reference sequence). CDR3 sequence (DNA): TGTGCCAGCAGCTTAGCCGGGGACAATGAGCAGTTCTTC. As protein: CASSLAGDNEQFF.

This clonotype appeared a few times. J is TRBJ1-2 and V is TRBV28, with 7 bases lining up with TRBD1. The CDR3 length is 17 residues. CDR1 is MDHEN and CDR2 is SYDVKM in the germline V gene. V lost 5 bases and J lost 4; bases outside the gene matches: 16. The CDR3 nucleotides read TGTGCCAGCAGTCCCGGGGACAGCTCAAGTCCTAGCTATGGCTACACCTTC. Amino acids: CASSPGDSSSPSYGYTF.

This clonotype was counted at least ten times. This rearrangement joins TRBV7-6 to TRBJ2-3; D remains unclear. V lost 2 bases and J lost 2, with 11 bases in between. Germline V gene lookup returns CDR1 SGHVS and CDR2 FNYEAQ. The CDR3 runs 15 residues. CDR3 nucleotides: TGTGCCAGCAGCTTATCCGGCGCCGACACAGATACGCAGTATTTT. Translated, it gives CASSLSGADTDTQYF.

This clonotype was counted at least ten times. The CDR3 reads CASGSSGGASQYF. The CDR3 nucleotides read TGTGCCAGTGGCTCCAGCGGGGGGGCCTCGCAGTATTTT. V and J are TRBV6-5 and TRBJ2-3; the match to TRBD2 covers 10 bases. Germline V gene data show CDR1 as MNHEY and CDR2 as SVGAGI. The CDR3 consists of 13 residues. The junction had 10 bases not matched to a gene; V was cut back by 9 bases and J by 10 bases.

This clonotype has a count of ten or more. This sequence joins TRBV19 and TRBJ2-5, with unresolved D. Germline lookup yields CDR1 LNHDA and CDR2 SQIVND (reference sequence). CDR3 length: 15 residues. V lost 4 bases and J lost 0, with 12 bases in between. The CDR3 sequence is CASSRDGIYQETQYF. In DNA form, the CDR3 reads TGTGCCAGTAGTAGGGATGGGATATACCAAGAGACCCAGTACTTC.

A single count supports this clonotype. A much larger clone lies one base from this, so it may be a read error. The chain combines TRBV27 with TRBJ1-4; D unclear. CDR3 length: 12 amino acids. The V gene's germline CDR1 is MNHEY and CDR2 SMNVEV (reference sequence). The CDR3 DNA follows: TGTGCCAGCAGACGGATGGGTGAAGAACTGTTTTTT. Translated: CASRRMGEELFF.

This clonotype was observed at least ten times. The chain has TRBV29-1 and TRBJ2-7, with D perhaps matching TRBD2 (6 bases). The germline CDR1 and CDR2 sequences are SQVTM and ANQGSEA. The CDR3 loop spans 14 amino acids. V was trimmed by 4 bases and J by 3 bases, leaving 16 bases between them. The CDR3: CSVVDRDFRYEQYF. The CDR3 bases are TGCAGCGTTGTTGACCGGGACTTCCGCTACGAGCAGTACTTC.

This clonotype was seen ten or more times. In DNA form, the CDR3 reads TGTGCCTGGAGTGTTCGGGAGGGCAGCGTCTACGAGCAGTACTTC. This encodes CAWSVREGSVYEQYF. The genes are TRBV30 and TRBJ2-7; TRBD2 aligns across 8 bases. V lost 0 bases to trimming and J lost 3 bases; unmatched junction nucleotides: 7. The CDR3 has 15 amino acids. CDR1 and CDR2 from the germline V gene are GTSNPN and SVGIG (reference sequence).

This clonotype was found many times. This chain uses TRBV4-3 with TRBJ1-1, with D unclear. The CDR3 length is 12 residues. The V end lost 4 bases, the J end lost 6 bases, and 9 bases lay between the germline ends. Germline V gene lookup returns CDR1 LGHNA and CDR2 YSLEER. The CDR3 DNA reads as TGCGCCAGCAGCCGCGGGCCGTCTGAAGCTTTCTTT. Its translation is CASSRGPSEAFF.

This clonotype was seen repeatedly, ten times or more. The DNA for the CDR3 is TGTGCCAGCAGCCTTGTTTGGGCGGCCCAAGAGACCCAGTACTTC. As protein: CASSLVWAAQETQYF. The chain uses TRBV11-2 and TRBJ2-5; D is undetermined. The CDR3 consists of 15 residues. The V gene lost 5 bases and the J gene lost 1 base, with 14 bases spanning the gap. The germline gives CDR1 SGHAT, CDR2 FQNNGV.

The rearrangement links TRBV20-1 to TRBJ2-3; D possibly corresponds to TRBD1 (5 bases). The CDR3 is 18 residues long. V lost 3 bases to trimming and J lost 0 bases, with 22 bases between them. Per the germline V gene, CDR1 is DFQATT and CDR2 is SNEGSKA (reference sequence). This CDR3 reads CSASKGPSWVPSTDTQYF. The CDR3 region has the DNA TGCAGTGCTAGTAAGGGGCCTAGTTGGGTCCCTAGCACAGATACGCAGTATTTT.

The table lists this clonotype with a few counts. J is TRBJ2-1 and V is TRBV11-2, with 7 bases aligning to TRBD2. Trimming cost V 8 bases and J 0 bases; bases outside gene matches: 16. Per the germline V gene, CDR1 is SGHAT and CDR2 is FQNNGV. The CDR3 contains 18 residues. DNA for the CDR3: TGTGCCAGCTGGGGGGACTACATACTCCAAAGCTCCTACAATGAGCAGTTCTTC. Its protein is CASWGDYILQSSYNEQFF.